These 28 T cell receptor beta chains were sequenced from one sample in a study of a mutant IDH1 vaccine in newly diagnosed glioma. Time point specified: week 47, end of study. The vaccine gave 300 ug of a 20-mer mutant IDH1 peptide subcutaneously per dose. Their antigens are not known. TCRdb's table, derived via immunoSEQ multiplex PCR, lists solely in-frame clones and lacks some. The repertoire holds roughly 30,000 clones, with 80% to 85% as singletons. The input for sequencing was PBMCs, taken from a glioma patient whose treatment included an IDH1 peptide vaccine. The receptors originated from a man between 25 and 39 years old with glioma.

This clone was picked up a small number of times. The rearrangement joins TRBV19 to TRBJ1-5; D not resolved. The germline V gene has CDR1 LNHDA and CDR2 SQIVND (reference sequence). V lost 5 bases and J 2 bases, leaving 13 bases between the germline ends. The CDR3 runs 15 residues. In DNA, the CDR3 is TGTGCCAGTAGTCGAGAAGGGTTCGGCAATCAGCCCCAGCATTTT. Protein sequence: CASSREGFGNQPQHF.

V usage is TRBV11-3 and J usage is TRBJ2-1; 8 nucleotides line up with TRBD2. This CDR3 is 15 amino acids long. Germline lookup yields CDR1 SGHNT and CDR2 YENEEA. V shed 5 bases, J shed 2 bases, and the junction held 5 bases outside the gene matches. The CDR3: CASSPGGKPYNEQFF. The CDR3 DNA sequence: TGTGCCAGCAGCCCGGGGGGGAAACCCTACAATGAGCAGTTCTTC.

This chain links TRBV28 with TRBJ2-7, with 12 bases lining up with TRBD2. Per the germline V gene, CDR1 is MDHEN and CDR2 is SYDVKM. The V segment lost 3 bases and the J segment 4 bases; nucleotides outside the gene matches: 4. This CDR3 is built from 15 residues. CDR3 sequence reads: CASSFRLAGGYEQYF. The CDR3 DNA follows: TGTGCCAGCAGTTTCCGGCTAGCGGGAGGGTACGAGCAGTACTTC.

The chain couples TRBV9 to TRBJ2-2, with no clear D. Trimming took off 0 bases at V and 0 bases at J, with 6 bases between the two ends. CDR3 length: 15 amino acids. CDR1 and CDR2 from the germline V gene are SGDLS and YYNGEE. The CDR3 DNA is TGTGCCAGCAGCGTAGGACACCCGAACACCGGGGAGCTGTTTTTT. Translation gives CASSVGHPNTGELFF.

This chain connects TRBV4-3 to TRBJ2-4; 8 nucleotides align to TRBD2. This CDR3 has 17 amino acids. CDR1 is LGHNA and CDR2 is YSLEER in the germline V gene. With 0 bases clipped from V and 0 bases from J, the junction kept 4 bases outside the gene matches. For the CDR3, the DNA is TGCGCCAGCAGCCAAGACGCGGGGGGACTAGCCAAAAACATTCAGTACTTC. Translated: CASSQDAGGLAKNIQYF.

The V call is TRBV6-6, the J call TRBJ1-5, with a weak D call TRBD1 (6 bases). The germline gives CDR1 MNHNY, CDR2 SVGAGI (reference sequence). V dropped 2 bases and J dropped 3 bases, with 11 bases sitting between them. The CDR3 is 15 amino acids. The chain's CDR3 is CASSYRQETNQPQHF. For the CDR3, the DNA is TGTGCCAGCAGTTACAGACAGGAAACCAATCAGCCCCAGCATTTT.

The chain is built from TRBV4-1 and TRBJ2-6; D is unclear. V gave up 0 bases and J gave up 0 bases, with 12 bases separating them. Germline CDR1 and CDR2: MGHRA and YSYEKL. The CDR3 spans 18 residues. CDR3 nucleotides: TGCGCCAGCAGCCAAGAGGCAGCACGAAGCTCTGGGGCCAACGTCCTGACTTTC. This encodes CASSQEAARSSGANVLTF.

In its sample, this clone was seen once. The genes are TRBV2 and TRBJ2-1; 11 nucleotides agree with TRBD2. V lost 8 bases and J lost 6; bases outside the gene matches: 9. Per the germline V gene, CDR1 is SNHLY and CDR2 is FYNNEI. This CDR3 contains 15 residues. The CDR3 loop is CASGGLAGSINEQFF. CDR3 nucleotides: TGTGCCAGCGGCGGACTAGCGGGTTCCATCAATGAGCAGTTCTTC.

V and J are TRBV2 and TRBJ1-6; D remains ambiguous. CDR3 length equals 11 residues. Deletions cut 2 bases from V and 14 bases from J, with 7 bases between. Germline CDR1 and CDR2: SNHLY and FYNNEI. The CDR3 protein is CASSEPTALHF. The CDR3 DNA is TGTGCCAGCAGTGAACCCACCGCCCTCCACTTT.

This chain links TRBV7-6 with TRBJ1-5; D gene ambiguous. CDR1 and CDR2 (germline): SGHVS, FNYEAQ. CDR3 length: 13 amino acids. The V end lost 5 bases, the J end lost 7 bases, and 12 bases lay between the germline ends. CDR3 in amino acids: CASSPQTGQPQHF. The CDR3, as DNA: TGTGCCAGCAGCCCCCAAACCGGACAGCCCCAGCATTTT.

The chain carries TRBV6-5 and TRBJ1-2; 11 bases match TRBD1. The CDR3 covers 15 residues. With V trimmed by 5 bases and J by 4 bases, 6 bases remained unmatched. Looked up from germline, CDR1 is MNHEY and CDR2 is SVGAGI. The CDR3 spells CASSSRDRGSYGYTF. The CDR3 coding sequence is TGTGCCAGCAGTAGCCGGGACAGGGGGAGCTATGGCTACACCTTC.

The chain joins TRBV19 to TRBJ2-7; D gene ambiguous. Germline lookup yields CDR1 LNHDA and CDR2 SQIVND (reference sequence). V shed 3 bases and J shed 1 base, with 10 bases lying between them. The CDR3 loop spans 14 amino acids. In DNA form, the CDR3 reads TGTGCCAGTAGTATTGCTTGGGCTTCCTACGAGCAGTACTTC. Its translation is CASSIAWASYEQYF. The full variable domain, completed using reference TRBV19 and TRBJ2-7, is DGGITQSPKYLFRKEGQNVTLSCEQNLNHDAMYWYRQDPGQGLRLIYYSQIVNDFQKGDIAEGYSVSREKKESFPLTVTSAQKNPTAFYLCASSIAWASYEQYFGPGTRLTVT.

This clone turned up a few times. V gene TRBV7-6 combines with J gene TRBJ2-7, with 7 bases that match TRBD2. Germline CDR1 is SGHVS and CDR2 is FNYEAQ. The J segment lost 5 bases and the V segment lost 2 bases, leaving 9 bases of the junction unmatched. The CDR3 runs 15 residues. The CDR3 spells CASSLSAGENHEQYF. CDR3 sequence (DNA): TGTGCCAGCAGCTTATCGGCGGGAGAAAATCACGAGCAGTACTTC.

The chain combines TRBV7-9 with TRBJ1-5; TRBD1 might be the D (6 bases). The CDR3 runs 14 residues. CDR1 and CDR2 (germline): SEHNR, FQNEAQ (reference sequence). V lost 5 bases, J lost 0 bases, and 8 bases lay in between. CDR3 region: CASSNRDSNQPQHF. As DNA, the CDR3 is TGTGCCAGCAGCAACAGGGATAGCAATCAGCCCCAGCATTTT. The whole variable domain, remainder taken from reference TRBV7-9 and TRBJ1-5, is DTGVSQNPRHKITKRGQNVTFRCDPISEHNRLYWYRQTLGQGPEFLTYFQNEAQLEKSRLLSDRFSAERPKGSFSTLEIQRTEQGDSAMYLCASSNRDSNQPQHFGDGTRLSIL.

This chain uses TRBV25-1 with TRBJ1-3, with no clear D. Deletions cut 3 bases from V and 0 bases from J, with 9 bases between. The germline V gene encodes CDR1 MGHDK and CDR2 SYGVNS. The CDR3 covers 15 residues. CDR3 loop: CASSDGLSSGNTIYF. The CDR3 DNA follows: TGTGCCAGCAGTGACGGACTGAGCTCTGGAAACACCATATATTTT.

The chain couples TRBV11-2 to TRBJ2-7, with D possibly TRBD1 on 5 matching bases. V was clipped by 5 bases and J by 4 bases, with 12 bases between them. CDR3 size: 13 residues. Germline V gives CDR1 SGHAT, CDR2 FQNNGV. The CDR3: CASSHRRTYEQYF. The CDR3 coding sequence is TGTGCCAGCAGCCACCGACGGACATACGAGCAGTACTTC.

This clone has a handful of counts. CDR3 region: CSARDSFDLHF. The CDR3 bases are TGCAGTGCTAGAGATTCGTTTGACCTCCACTTT. V gene TRBV20-1 combines with J gene TRBJ1-6; D unclear. CDR3 length: 11 residues. Germline-derived CDR1 and CDR2 are DFQATT and SNEGSKA (reference sequence). V lost 0 bases, J lost 15 bases, and 9 bases lay in between.

The V call is TRBV2, the J call TRBJ1-2; D unclear. This CDR3 comprises 15 residues. Between the trimmed V and J ends, which lost 4 bases and 1 base, there was a span of 13 bases. Germline assignment: CDR1 SNHLY and CDR2 FYNNEI. In DNA, the CDR3 is TGTGCCAGCAGTGTGAACAGAAACGTTAACTATGGCTACACCTTC. This encodes CASSVNRNVNYGYTF. The complete variable domain, with remaining parts taken from reference TRBV2 and TRBJ1-2, reads EPEVTQTPSHQVTQMGQEVILRCVPISNHLYFYWYRQILGQKVEFLVSFYNNEISEKSEIFDDQFSVERPDGSNFTLKIRSTKLEDSAMYFCASSVNRNVNYGYTFGSGTRLTVV.

The chain combines TRBV7-2 with TRBJ1-1; 7 bases are a match to TRBD1. J was trimmed by 0 bases and V by 0 bases; bases with no gene match: 4. The CDR3 is made up of 16 amino acids. Germline loops: CDR1 SGHTA, CDR2 FQGNSA. CDR3 nucleotide sequence: TGTGCCAGCAGCTTAGCGTCAGGGGGAATGAACACTGAAGCTTTCTTT. Amino acid sequence: CASSLASGGMNTEAFF.

The gene calls are TRBV6-6 and TRBJ1-2; 8 bases line up with TRBD1. The junction had 3 bases not matched to a gene; V was cut back by 2 bases and J by 4 bases. CDR3 size: 14 residues. Germline V CDR1 and CDR2: MNHNY, SVGAGI (reference sequence). CDR3 loop: CASSYQGALYGYTF. CDR3 DNA sequence: TGTGCCAGCAGTTACCAGGGGGCTCTCTATGGCTACACCTTC.

The chain recombines TRBV2 with TRBJ1-3; D call uncertain. From germline, CDR1 is SNHLY and CDR2 FYNNEI. This CDR3 is 12 amino acids long. V was trimmed by 6 bases and J by 5 bases, leaving 8 bases between them. CDR3 region: CASSAIRNTIYF. The CDR3 coding sequence is TGTGCCAGCAGCGCCATAAGAAACACCATATATTTT.

In its sample, this clone was seen a few times. The chain combines TRBV5-1 with TRBJ2-7; maybe TRBD2 (5 bases). This CDR3 comprises 14 residues. The V gene lost 4 bases and the J gene lost 0 bases, with 11 bases spanning the gap. CDR1 and CDR2 (germline): SGHRS, YFSETQ. This chain's CDR3 is CASSLAGNSYEQYF. CDR3 coding DNA: TGCGCCAGCAGCCTTGCGGGCAACTCCTACGAGCAGTACTTC.

This clone was recorded only once. CDR3 sequence reads: CASSAGRMVDQPQHF. Written as DNA, the CDR3 is TGTGCCAGCAGTGCGGGGAGAATGGTGGATCAGCCCCAGCATTTT. This chain links TRBV6-4 with TRBJ1-5; unclear D gene. Looked up from germline, CDR1 is MRHNA and CDR2 is SNTAGT. The V and J ends lost 4 bases and 5 bases respectively, with 15 bases between them. The CDR3 runs to 15 residues.

The chain couples TRBV10-1 to TRBJ2-1, with 7 nucleotides matching TRBD1. The CDR3 has 14 amino acids. V lost 7 bases and J lost 15; bases outside the gene matches: 18. Germline CDR1 is WNHNN and CDR2 is SYGVQD (reference sequence). Written as DNA, the CDR3 is TGCGCCAGCAACCCCGGGACAGCCACCCGGGATTTGTTCTTC. Translating gives CASNPGTATRDLFF.

V and J are TRBV6-1 and TRBJ1-1; tentatively, D is TRBD1 (5 bases). Germline CDR1 MNHNS, CDR2 SASEGT. With 4 bases removed from V and 0 bases from J, the gap between germline ends came to 24 bases. The CDR3 length is 19 residues. CDR3 nucleotides: TGTGCCAGCAGTGCTGCCAGGGCTAATTTGAAGAAAATGAACACTGAAGCTTTCTTT. As protein: CASSAARANLKKMNTEAFF.

The V and J genes are TRBV5-1 and TRBJ2-1; 13 bases are a match to TRBD2. This CDR3 has 15 residues. After removal of 0 bases from V and 9 bases from J, the junction contained 3 bases not matched to a gene. Germline values: CDR1 SGHRS, CDR2 YFSETQ. The DNA for the CDR3 is TGCGCCAGCAGCTTGGGGACTAGCGGGAGCGCTGAGCAGTTCTTC. It yields the protein CASSLGTSGSAEQFF.

This chain uses TRBV5-6 with TRBJ1-1; D not resolved. CDR1 SGHDT and CDR2 YYEEEE come from the germline V gene. Deletions cut 0 bases from V and 4 bases from J, with 7 bases between. The CDR3 is 13 amino acids. CDR3 region: CASSLVRATEAFF. DNA for the CDR3: TGTGCCAGCAGCTTGGTAAGGGCCACTGAAGCTTTCTTT. Variable domain in full (rest from reference TRBV5-6 and TRBJ1-1): DAGVTQSPTHLIKTRGQQVTLRCSPKSGHDTVSWYQQALGQGPQFIFQYYEEEERQRGNFPDRFSGHQFPNYSSELNVNALLLGDSALYLCASSLVRATEAFFGQGTRLTVV.

This clone was observed once. This chain connects TRBV5-1 to TRBJ1-1; D perhaps matches TRBD1 (6 bases). The V gene's germline CDR1 is SGHRS and CDR2 YFSETQ. The CDR3 loop spans 15 amino acids. V was clipped by 2 bases and J by 1 base, with 12 bases between them. The CDR3 is CASSLTARGNTEAFF. Here the CDR3 DNA reads TGCGCCAGCAGCTTAACCGCCAGGGGGAACACTGAAGCTTTCTTT. Combining the CDR3 with reference TRBV5-1 and TRBJ1-1 gives the whole variable domain KAGVTQTPRYLIKTRGQQVTLSCSPISGHRSVSWYQQTPGQGLQFLFEYFSETQRNKGNFPGRFSGRQFSNSRSEMNVSTLELGDSALYLCASSLTARGNTEAFFGQGTRLTVV.